Following are 31 T cell receptor beta chains from one sample sequenced in a study of T cell responses to AZD1222 COVID-19 vaccine (dated by TCRdb to the early 2020s). The library was made by the immunoSEQ multiplex PCR assay. Imported from immuneACCESS, the table was reduced by TCRdb to in-frame sequences with V and J called. These copies leave out some clones; in studies compared against another copy, an unresolved V gene accounts for under half, and the cause of the remainder is not known. For this sample there are approximately 190,000 clones; roughly 88% appear just once. The ten largest clonotypes hold over 0.75% of the sample. Explained via the paper, the time point label denotes: baseline before first vaccination. The sequenced sample was peripheral blood, obtained on day 0 of AZD1222 vaccination. Receptor source: an adult in good health.

The chain combines TRBV27 with TRBJ1-6; 9 nucleotides match TRBD1. V gave up 6 bases and J gave up 5 bases; unmatched junction bases: 5. The CDR3 is made up of 15 amino acids. The germline CDR1 and CDR2 sequences are MNHEY and SMNVEV (reference sequence). The CDR3 nucleotides read TGTGCCAGCAGCCTGGACAGGGGAGATAATTCACCCCTCCACTTT. Amino acid sequence: CASSLDRGDNSPLHF.

The rearrangement joins TRBV28 to TRBJ1-5; possible D gene TRBD1, 6 bases. This CDR3 region has 14 residues. Germline CDR1 is MDHEN and CDR2 is SYDVKM. Trimming took off 7 bases at V and 6 bases at J, with 16 bases between the two ends. CDR3 sequence (DNA): TGTGCCAGCACCACGGAAGGGGGGGGTCAGCCCCAGCATTTT. This codes for CASTTEGGGQPQHF.

The chain uses TRBV27 and TRBJ2-7; D is possibly TRBD1 (5 bases). Trimming took 3 bases from V and 3 from J, leaving 12 bases between them. CDR1 and CDR2 (germline): MNHEY, SMNVEV (reference sequence). This CDR3 region has 14 residues. The CDR3, as DNA: TGTGCCAGCAGTTTGGCAGGGAAGGGCTACGAGCAGTACTTC. This sequence encodes CASSLAGKGYEQYF.

This sequence joins TRBV12-3 or TRBV12-4 and TRBJ2-7, with D possibly matching TRBD1 (6 bases). V lost 4 bases and J lost 5, with 12 bases in between. There are 13 residues in the CDR3. The DNA for the CDR3 is TGTGCCAGCAGTTCAGGACAGACTAACGAGCAGTACTTC. It yields the protein CASSSGQTNEQYF.

This CDR3 is CASSLSTGSGGTEAFF. CDR3 sequence (DNA): TGCGCCAGCAGCTTGTCGACAGGGTCGGGAGGAACTGAAGCTTTCTTT. The chain employs TRBV5-1 and TRBJ1-1; TRBD1 matches 7 bases. The V gene's germline CDR1 is SGHRS and CDR2 YFSETQ. The ends lost 1 base at V and 5 bases at J; junction bases unmatched: 11. The CDR3 covers 16 residues.

The chain joins TRBV7-2 to TRBJ1-6; perhaps TRBD1 as D (6 bases). The germline V gene has CDR1 SGHTA and CDR2 FQGNSA. Trimming pared 4 bases from V and 9 bases from J, leaving 10 bases between. The CDR3 is 13 residues long. CDR3 region: CASSYTGPSPLHF. CDR3 bases: TGTGCCAGCAGCTATACAGGGCCTTCACCCCTCCACTTT.

The sample holds a few counts of this clone. This sample also contains other DNA sequences that code for the same CDR3. V gene TRBV6-2 or TRBV6-3 combines with J gene TRBJ1-5; D not resolved. Trimming pared 2 bases from V and 4 bases from J, leaving 9 bases between. CDR3 length equals 14 residues. CDR1 and CDR2 (germline): MNHEY, SVGEGT. The CDR3 DNA sequence: TGTGCCAGCAGTTACGGCTCCGGGAATCAGCCCCAGCATTTT. Amino acid sequence: CASSYGSGNQPQHF.

The CDR3 here is CASTSDRGLDEQYF. CDR3 bases: TGTGCCAGCACCTCGGACAGGGGGCTTGACGAGCAGTACTTC. This sequence joins TRBV2 and TRBJ2-7; 11 nucleotides match TRBD1. The germline gives CDR1 SNHLY, CDR2 FYNNEI. The J segment lost 5 bases and the V segment lost 7 bases, leaving 7 bases of the junction unmatched. The CDR3 loop spans 14 amino acids.

The gene calls are TRBV6-2 or TRBV6-3 and TRBJ1-5, with 9 bases aligning to TRBD1. The germline gives CDR1 MNHEY, CDR2 SVGEGT. Germline trimming cut 7 bases from V and 0 bases from J; bases unmatched to any gene: 10. CDR3 length: 17 amino acids. CDR3 amino acids: CASTPDRGDYSNQPQHF. The CDR3 DNA follows: TGTGCCAGCACCCCGGACAGGGGCGACTATAGCAATCAGCCCCAGCATTTT.

The rearrangement links TRBV12-3 or TRBV12-4 to TRBJ2-2; D is ambiguous. V was pared by 3 bases and J by 6 bases, with 5 bases between. This CDR3 spans 12 amino acids. Here the CDR3 DNA reads TGTGCCAGCAGTTTCTCTCCCGGGGAGCTGTTTTTT. Translated: CASSFSPGELFF.

V gene TRBV6-2 or TRBV6-3 combines with J gene TRBJ2-7, with D unresolved. The CDR3 extends over 14 amino acids. Germline CDR1 and CDR2: MNHEY and SVGEGT. V dropped 0 bases and J dropped 2 bases, with 8 bases sitting between them. CDR3 in amino acids: CASSYSSSPYEQYF. The CDR3 DNA follows: TGTGCCAGCAGTTACTCGAGCTCACCCTACGAGCAGTACTTC.

The rearrangement links TRBV5-4 to TRBJ1-1, with TRBD1 as a possible D gene (5 bases). CDR3 size: 15 residues. With 5 bases removed from V and 4 bases from J, the gap between germline ends came to 18 bases. Germline V lookup: CDR1 SGHNT, CDR2 YYREEE (reference sequence). In DNA form, the CDR3 reads TGTGCCAGCAGGTCTCAAACAGGTCAATCCACTGAAGCTTTCTTT. It yields the protein CASRSQTGQSTEAFF.

This clone was detected only once. This chain links TRBV5-6 with TRBJ2-5, with 8 bases that match TRBD1. The CDR3 covers 16 residues. With 3 bases clipped from V and 2 bases from J, the junction kept 9 bases outside the gene matches. Per germline, CDR1 SGHDT and CDR2 YYEEEE. CDR3 amino acids: CASSWIPGQDQETQYF. CDR3 sequence (DNA): TGTGCCAGCAGCTGGATACCGGGACAGGATCAAGAGACCCAGTACTTC.

V is TRBV2 and J is TRBJ2-6; D gene ambiguous. The germline V gene has CDR1 SNHLY and CDR2 FYNNEI. V was pared by 3 bases and J by 0 bases, with 3 bases between. The CDR3 sequence is 14 residues long. In DNA form, the CDR3 reads TGTGCCAGCAGTGATTCCTCTGGGGCCAACGTCCTGACTTTC. Its translation: CASSDSSGANVLTF. Looking up the rest from reference TRBV2 and TRBJ2-6 gives the full variable domain: EPEVTQTPSHQVTQMGQEVILRCVPISNHLYFYWYRQILGQKVEFLVSFYNNEISEKSEIFDDQFSVERPDGSNFTLKIRSTKLEDSAMYFCASSDSSGANVLTFGAGSRLTVL.

J is TRBJ1-1 and V is TRBV4-2; weak D call: TRBD1 (5 bases). Trimming took 0 bases from V and 1 from J, leaving 9 bases between them. The germline gives CDR1 LGHNA, CDR2 YNFKEQ. This CDR3 spans 15 amino acids. The CDR3 here is CASSQEMGGNTEAFF. DNA of the CDR3: TGTGCCAGCAGCCAAGAGATGGGGGGGAACACTGAAGCTTTCTTT.

The chain is built from TRBV15 and TRBJ2-7; TRBD2 matches 9 bases. V lost 7 bases and J lost 5; bases outside the gene matches: 9. The CDR3 is 14 amino acids. Germline assignment: CDR1 LNHNV and CDR2 YYDKDF (reference sequence). The CDR3 nucleotides read TGTGCCACCACTCCTAGCGGGACTAACGACGAGCAGTACTTC. Translated: CATTPSGTNDEQYF.

V is TRBV10-2 and J is TRBJ2-5; D remains ambiguous. The V and J ends lost 2 bases and 0 bases respectively, with 19 bases between them. In germline, CDR1 is WSHSY, CDR2 SAAADI. This CDR3 contains 18 residues. In DNA, the CDR3 is TGCGCCAGCAGTGAGGCGGAAGTAGTGAGATCGTACCAAGAGACCCAGTACTTC. Protein sequence: CASSEAEVVRSYQETQYF.

The chain recombines TRBV19 with TRBJ2-1; 9 bases are shared with TRBD1. This CDR3 contains 14 residues. CDR1 and CDR2 from the germline V gene are LNHDA and SQIVND (reference sequence). J lost 7 bases, V lost 4 bases, and 5 bases had no gene match. The CDR3 nucleotides are TGTGCCAGTAGTAACCTACAGGGGGCTAATGAGCAGTTCTTC. Translating gives CASSNLQGANEQFF.

This chain connects TRBV9 to TRBJ1-6; no clear D gene. Germline CDR1 is SGDLS and CDR2 is YYNGEE. This CDR3 contains 16 residues. The V end lost 0 bases, the J end lost 0 bases, and 7 bases lay between the germline ends. CDR3: CASSVEGSSYNSPLHF. CDR3 in DNA: TGTGCCAGCAGCGTAGAGGGCAGCTCCTATAATTCACCCCTCCACTTT.

V gene TRBV7-2 combines with J gene TRBJ1-5; no clear D. V dropped 5 bases and J dropped 2 bases, with 7 bases sitting between them. The CDR3 sequence is 13 residues long. The germline V gene encodes CDR1 SGHTA and CDR2 FQGNSA. DNA of the CDR3: TGTGCCAGCAGCACCGACCGCAATCAGCCCCAGCATTTT. It specifies CASSTDRNQPQHF.

The V call is TRBV11-2, the J call TRBJ2-7; no clear D. Trimming removed 0 bases at V and 0 bases at J, with 12 bases between. Looked up from germline, CDR1 is SGHAT and CDR2 is FQNNGV. The CDR3 totals 16 residues. The CDR3 nucleotides are TGTGCCAGCAGCTTAGACCCGCTAGAGTTCTCCTACGAGCAGTACTTC. Its protein is CASSLDPLEFSYEQYF.

The V gene is TRBV27, the J gene TRBJ2-1; TRBD1 matches 7 bases. Germline assignment: CDR1 MNHEY and CDR2 SMNVEV (reference sequence). V lost 5 bases, J lost 4 bases, and 5 bases stayed unmatched. There are 14 residues in the CDR3. CDR3 loop: CASSLGTDYNEQFF. As DNA, the CDR3 is TGTGCCAGCAGTCTTGGGACAGATTACAATGAGCAGTTCTTC.

The genes are TRBV27 and TRBJ1-1; TRBD1 matches at 8 bases. Germline V gives CDR1 MNHEY, CDR2 SMNVEV (reference sequence). The CDR3 covers 13 residues. V shed 2 bases and J 7 bases; nucleotides not matched to a gene: 3. CDR3 amino acids: CASSLLTGGEAFF. The CDR3 DNA follows: TGTGCCAGCAGTTTACTTACAGGGGGTGAAGCTTTCTTT.

The chain carries TRBV28 and TRBJ1-1; D gene unclear. Trimming left V 4 bases short and J 3 bases short, with 9 bases between. There are 13 residues in the CDR3. Germline lookup yields CDR1 MDHEN and CDR2 SYDVKM. The CDR3 bases are TGTGCCAGCAGTTCCGGGGTGTACACTGAAGCTTTCTTT. Encoded protein: CASSSGVYTEAFF.

This chain joins TRBV11-2 and TRBJ1-5; D is unresolved. This CDR3 is built from 12 residues. Trimming removed 2 bases from V and 6 bases from J, with 5 bases in between. Per the germline V gene, CDR1 is SGHAT and CDR2 is FQNNGV. CDR3: CASSLLGQPQHF. The CDR3 DNA reads TGTGCCAGCAGCTTATTGGGTCAGCCCCAGCATTTT.

The chain uses TRBV6-6 and TRBJ1-4; 7 bases agree with TRBD1. CDR1 and CDR2 from the germline V gene are MNHNY and SVGAGI (reference sequence). After removal of 2 bases from V and 8 bases from J, the junction contained 8 bases not matched to a gene. The CDR3 sequence is 15 residues long. Here the CDR3 DNA reads TGTGCCAGCAGTTACACACAGGGGCCTGCAGAAAAACTGTTTTTT. Encoded protein: CASSYTQGPAEKLFF.

The V and J genes are TRBV3-1 (or the pseudogene TRBV3-2) and TRBJ1-5; 8 bases agree with TRBD1. Per the germline V gene, CDR1 is LGHDT and CDR2 is YNNKEL (reference sequence). V shed 1 base and J 0 bases; nucleotides not matched to a gene: 5. This CDR3 has 17 amino acids. The CDR3 protein is CASSQVPTGVSNQPQHF. The DNA for the CDR3 is TGTGCCAGCAGCCAAGTCCCGACAGGGGTTAGCAATCAGCCCCAGCATTTT.

This clone was detected once. The chain combines TRBV25-1 with TRBJ2-4; the match to TRBD1 covers 9 bases. The CDR3 is made up of 15 amino acids. With V trimmed by 2 bases and J by 7 bases, 6 bases remained unmatched. Germline V gives CDR1 MGHDK, CDR2 SYGVNS. The CDR3 loop reads CASSEPSTGGNIQYF. Here the CDR3 DNA reads TGTGCCAGCAGTGAACCCTCAACAGGGGGCAACATTCAGTACTTC.

The chain couples TRBV28 to TRBJ2-4, with D unclear. Germline-derived CDR1 and CDR2 are MDHEN and SYDVKM. The CDR3 sequence is 16 residues long. Trimming pared 6 bases from V and 1 base from J, leaving 16 bases between. The CDR3 here is CASRIIGERAKNIQYF. The CDR3 DNA reads as TGTGCCAGCAGGATAATCGGAGAGCGCGCCAAAAACATTCAGTACTTC.

The rearrangement joins TRBV27 to TRBJ2-4; 8 nucleotides line up with TRBD1. J was trimmed by 3 bases and V by 9 bases; bases with no gene match: 4. Germline loops: CDR1 MNHEY, CDR2 SMNVEV (reference sequence). This CDR3 has 13 residues. Here the CDR3 reads CARDRVGKNIQYF. As DNA, the CDR3 is TGTGCCAGGGACAGGGTAGGCAAAAACATTCAGTACTTC.

The chain links TRBV21-1 to TRBJ1-3. TRBV21-1 is termed a pseudogene. CDR3 length equals 17 residues. The CDR3 nucleotides are TGTGCCAGCAGCAAAAGGGGGGGACATCAGTCGGGAAACACCATATATTTT. This codes for CASSKRGGHQSGNTIYF.